This TCR beta chain comes out of a study of blood T cell repertoires in COVID-19. Study details: Collection of acute and convalescent COVID-19 samples took place in the United States, Italy and Spain. PBMCs, B-cell-depleted T cells, or T cells provided the cDNA or gDNA that made up the material.

Authors' processing steps: From reference gene primer amplification, estimates of nucleated cell counts were derived. The repertoire was sequenced with immunoSEQ multiplex PCR; TCRdb's copy has only in-frame clones and lacks some. The V and J calls and clone size are taken from that table; D and trimming were inferred from the DNA. The sample records some 150,000 clones, roughly 87% being singletons. This TCR was sampled from a woman in her forties or fifties with acute or convalescent COVID-19. The material sequenced was peripheral blood.

The CDR3 reads CAISESGSTYQETQYF. The CDR3 DNA reads as TGTGCCATCAGTGAGTCGGGCTCTACTTACCAAGAGACCCAGTACTTC. This chain links TRBV10-3 with TRBJ2-5; no firm D call. This CDR3 is built from 16 residues. V lost 0 bases, J lost 0 bases, and 11 bases lay in between. Germline CDR1 reads ENHRY; CDR2 reads SYGVKD.